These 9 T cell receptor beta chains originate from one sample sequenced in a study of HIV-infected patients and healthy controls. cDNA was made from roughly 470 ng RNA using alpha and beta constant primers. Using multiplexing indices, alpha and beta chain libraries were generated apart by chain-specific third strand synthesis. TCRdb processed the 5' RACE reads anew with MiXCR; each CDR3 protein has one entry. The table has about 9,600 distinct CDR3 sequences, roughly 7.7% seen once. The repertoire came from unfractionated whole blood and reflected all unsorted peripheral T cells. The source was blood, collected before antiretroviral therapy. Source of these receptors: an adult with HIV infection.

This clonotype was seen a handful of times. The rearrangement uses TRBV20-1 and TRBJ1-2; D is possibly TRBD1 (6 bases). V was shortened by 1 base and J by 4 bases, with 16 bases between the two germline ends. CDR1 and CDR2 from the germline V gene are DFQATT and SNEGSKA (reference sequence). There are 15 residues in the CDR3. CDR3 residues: CSARGGWGLSYGYTF. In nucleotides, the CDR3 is TGCAGTGCTAGAGGGGGGTGGGGGCTCAGCTATGGCTACACCTTC.

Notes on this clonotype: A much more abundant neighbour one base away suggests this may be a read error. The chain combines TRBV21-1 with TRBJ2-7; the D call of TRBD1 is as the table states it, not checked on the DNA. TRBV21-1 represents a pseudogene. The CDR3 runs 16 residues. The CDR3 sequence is CASRKDGQGTAYEQYF. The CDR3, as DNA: TGTGCCAGCAGGAAAGATGGACAGGGGACCGCCTACGAGCAGTACTTC.

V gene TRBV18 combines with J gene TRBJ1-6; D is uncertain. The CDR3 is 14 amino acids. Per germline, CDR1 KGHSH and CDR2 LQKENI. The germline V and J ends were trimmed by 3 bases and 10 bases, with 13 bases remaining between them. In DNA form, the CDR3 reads TGTGCCAGCTCACCTGAAGTGGAGGGCTCACCCCTCCACTTT. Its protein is CASSPEVEGSPLHF.

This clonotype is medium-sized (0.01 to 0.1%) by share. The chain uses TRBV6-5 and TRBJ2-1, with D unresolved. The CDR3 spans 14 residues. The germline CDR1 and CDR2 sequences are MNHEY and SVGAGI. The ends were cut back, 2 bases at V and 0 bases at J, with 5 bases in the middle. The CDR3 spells CASSYSSSYNEQFF. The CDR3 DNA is TGTGCCAGCAGTTACAGTAGCTCCTACAATGAGCAGTTCTTC.

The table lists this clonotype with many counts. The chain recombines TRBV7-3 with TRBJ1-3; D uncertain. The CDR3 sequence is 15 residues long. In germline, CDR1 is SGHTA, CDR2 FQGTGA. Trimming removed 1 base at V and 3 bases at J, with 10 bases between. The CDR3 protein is CASSLNAGGGNTIYF. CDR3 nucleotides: TGTGCCAGCAGCTTAAATGCAGGAGGTGGAAACACCATATATTTT.

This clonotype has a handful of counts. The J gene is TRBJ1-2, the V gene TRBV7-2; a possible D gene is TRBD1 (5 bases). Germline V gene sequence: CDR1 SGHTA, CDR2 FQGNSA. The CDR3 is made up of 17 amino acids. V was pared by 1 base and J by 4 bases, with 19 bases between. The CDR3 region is CASSLGPLGDGSYGYTF. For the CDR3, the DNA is TGTGCCAGCAGCTTAGGCCCCCTCGGGGACGGATCCTATGGCTACACCTTC.

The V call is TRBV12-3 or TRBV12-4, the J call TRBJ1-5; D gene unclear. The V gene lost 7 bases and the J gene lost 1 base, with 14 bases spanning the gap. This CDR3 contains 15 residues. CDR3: CASTLEGISNQPQHF. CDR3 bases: TGTGCCAGCACCTTGGAAGGAATCAGCAATCAGCCCCAGCATTTT.

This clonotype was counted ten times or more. The CDR3 region is CASSPGLSSGANVLTF. CDR3 DNA sequence: TGTGCCAGCAGCCCGGGACTCAGCTCTGGGGCCAACGTCCTGACTTTC. The chain carries TRBV14 and TRBJ2-6, with a possible D match to TRBD2 (6 bases). From germline, CDR1 is SGHDN and CDR2 FVKESK. This CDR3 contains 16 residues. Trimming took 4 bases from V and 0 from J, leaving 10 bases between them. The complete variable domain, with remaining parts taken from reference TRBV14 and TRBJ2-6, reads EAGVTQFPSHSVIEKGQTVTLRCDPISGHDNLYWYRRVMGKEIKFLLHFVKESKQDESGMPNNRFLAERTGGTYSTLKVQPAELEDSGVYFCASSPGLSSGANVLTFGAGSRLTVL.

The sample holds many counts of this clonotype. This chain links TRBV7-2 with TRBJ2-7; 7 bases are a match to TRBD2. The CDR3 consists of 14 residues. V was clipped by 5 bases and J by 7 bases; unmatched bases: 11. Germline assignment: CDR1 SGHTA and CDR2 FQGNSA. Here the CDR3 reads CASSSGTAPPEQYF. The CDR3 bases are TGTGCCAGCAGCAGCGGGACTGCCCCTCCGGAGCAGTACTTC. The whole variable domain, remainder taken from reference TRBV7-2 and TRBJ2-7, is GAGVSQSPSNKVTEKGKDVELRCDPISGHTALYWYRQSLGQGLEFLIYFQGNSAPDKSGLPSDRFSAERTGGSVSTLTIQRTQQEDSAVYLCASSSGTAPPEQYFGPGTRLTVT.